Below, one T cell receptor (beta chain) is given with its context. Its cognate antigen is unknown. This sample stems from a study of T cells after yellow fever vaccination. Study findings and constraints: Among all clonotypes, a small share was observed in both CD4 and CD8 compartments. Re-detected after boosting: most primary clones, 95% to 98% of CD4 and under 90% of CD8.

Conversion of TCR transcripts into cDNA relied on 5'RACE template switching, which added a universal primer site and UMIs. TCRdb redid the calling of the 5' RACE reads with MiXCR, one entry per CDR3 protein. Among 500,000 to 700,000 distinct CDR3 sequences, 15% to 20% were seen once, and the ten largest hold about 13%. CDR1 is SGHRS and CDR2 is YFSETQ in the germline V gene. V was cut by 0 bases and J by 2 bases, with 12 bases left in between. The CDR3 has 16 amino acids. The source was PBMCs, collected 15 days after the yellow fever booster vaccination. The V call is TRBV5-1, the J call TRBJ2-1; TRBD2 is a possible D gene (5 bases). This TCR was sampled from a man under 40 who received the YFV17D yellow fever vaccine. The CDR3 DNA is TGCGCCAGCAGCTTGGAGGCTAGCTCTCCCTACAATGAGCAGTTCTTC. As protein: CASSLEASSPYNEQFF. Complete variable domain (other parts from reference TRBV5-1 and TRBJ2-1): KAGVTQTPRYLIKTRGQQVTLSCSPISGHRSVSWYQQTPGQGLQFLFEYFSETQRNKGNFPGRFSGRQFSNSRSEMNVSTLELGDSALYLCASSLEASSPYNEQFFGPGTRLTVL.